This is a list of T cell receptor beta chains from one sample in a study of cytomegalovirus exposure and HLA in healthy donors. Libraries were prepared by immunoSEQ multiplex PCR; TCRdb keeps only in-frame clonotypes and omits some of them. In all, the sample yields 150,000 to 200,000 clones. What was sequenced was PBMCs. The receptors were gathered from a man aged 25 to 40 in good health and CMV-seronegative. Each CDR3 is given without its conserved first and last residue.

J gene,V gene,CDR3 length,CDR3 protein
TRBJ2-7,TRBV9,13,ASSPELALPYEQY
TRBJ1-3,TRBV4-3,15,ASSQERTGFSGNTIY
TRBJ2-7,TRBV25-1,14,ASSPLDQAQSYEQY
TRBJ2-7,TRBV9,13,ASSRGAAGAGEQY
TRBJ2-1,TRBV5-4,14,ASRQATGGNIHEQF
TRBJ1-5,TRBV27,12,ASSFQGTNQPQH
TRBJ1-5,TRBV7-2,13,ASSLEGTGTQPQH
TRBJ1-1,TRBV19,10,ASSYRNTEAF
TRBJ2-3,TRBV4-3,16,ASSQGAGGGLGTDTQY
TRBJ1-3,TRBV28,12,ASSLDSIGNTIY
TRBJ2-5,TRBV15,12,ATSREGEEETQY
TRBJ2-2,TRBV28,14,ASSLTGVQQTGELF
TRBJ2-4,TRBV30,17,AWNRRTSGRARLGNIQY
TRBJ2-1,TRBV28,14,ASSPSLAGGHNEQF
TRBJ1-6,TRBV18,13,ASSLWRDRDSPLH
TRBJ1-5,TRBV28,17,ASSPQFTGTFYSNQPQH
TRBJ2-1,TRBV6-5,10,ASSSGALEQF
TRBJ2-5,TRBV5-4,11,ASSWSGEETQY
TRBJ2-2,TRBV5-6,14,ASSLGLAVNTGELF
TRBJ2-3,TRBV25-1,12,ASSVEGLAGAQY
TRBJ2-3,TRBV6-4,15,ASSDSMRAGGTDTQY
TRBJ1-1,TRBV7-8,12,ASSYKGGDTEAF
TRBJ2-7,TRBV10-3,14,AISSGTGSSSYEQY
TRBJ2-1,TRBV19,14,ASSRLAGGYNNEQF
TRBJ2-1,TRBV6-1,11,ATLGGFYNEQF
TRBJ2-1,TRBV27,9,ASRLNNEQF
TRBJ2-3,TRBV5-4,16,ASSAPGLAGGSTDTQY
TRBJ2-3,TRBV19,9,ASSNMDTQY
TRBJ2-5,TRBV10-3,15,AISVGLAGGNQETQY
TRBJ2-1,TRBV6-1,16,ASSEMAAGGQLGNEQF
TRBJ2-3,TRBV27,17,ASSFSGLAGGPVEDTQY
TRBJ2-1,TRBV27,14,ASRSGQDSSYNEQF
TRBJ2-7,TRBV5-6,9,ASSRSYEQY
TRBJ2-7,TRBV25-1,10,ASSGTTYEQY
TRBJ2-1,TRBV29-1,16,SVDSFPPGLAVYNEQF
TRBJ1-2,TRBV6-1,13,ASSEPGQGDYGYT
TRBJ1-5,TRBV18,13,ASSPGEGANQPQH
TRBJ2-3,TRBV7-3,13,ASSEAGGPTDTQY
TRBJ2-2,TRBV9,16,ASSDLTRAWENTGELF
TRBJ2-7,TRBV7-9,13,ASSSVRGPAYEQY
TRBJ2-2,TRBV13,12,ASSSTTGTGELF
TRBJ1-2,TRBV10-3,12,AISENDRVGRYT
TRBJ2-1,TRBV5-4,14,ASSLVRGSSYNEQF